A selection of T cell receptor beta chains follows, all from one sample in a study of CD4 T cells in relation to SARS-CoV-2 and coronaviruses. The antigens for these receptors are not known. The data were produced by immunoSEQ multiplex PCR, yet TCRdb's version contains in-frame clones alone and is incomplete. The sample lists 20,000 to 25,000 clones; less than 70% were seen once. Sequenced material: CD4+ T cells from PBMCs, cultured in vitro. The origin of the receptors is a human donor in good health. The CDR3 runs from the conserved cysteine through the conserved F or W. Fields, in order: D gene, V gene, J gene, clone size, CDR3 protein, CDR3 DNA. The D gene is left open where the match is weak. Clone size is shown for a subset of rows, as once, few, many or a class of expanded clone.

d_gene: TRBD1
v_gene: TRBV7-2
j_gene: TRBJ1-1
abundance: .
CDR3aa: CASSLYGTANTEAFF
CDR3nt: TGTGCCAGCAGCTTATACGGGACAGCGAACACTGAAGCTTTCTTT

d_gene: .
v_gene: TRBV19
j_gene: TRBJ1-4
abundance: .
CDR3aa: CASSRDPRGHEKLFF
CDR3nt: TGTGCCAGTAGTAGGGACCCCCGAGGACATGAAAAACTGTTTTTT

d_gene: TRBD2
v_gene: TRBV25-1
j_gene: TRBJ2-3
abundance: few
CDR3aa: CASSEFGGGFSTDTQYF
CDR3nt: TGTGCCAGCAGTGAATTCGGGGGAGGGTTTAGCACAGATACGCAGTATTTT

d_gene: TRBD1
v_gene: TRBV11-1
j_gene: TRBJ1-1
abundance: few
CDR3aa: CASSLDRVSTEAFF
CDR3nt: TGTGCCAGCAGCTTGGACAGGGTATCCACTGAAGCTTTCTTT

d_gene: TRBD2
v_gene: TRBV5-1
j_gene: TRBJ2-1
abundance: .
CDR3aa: CASSPSGGNYNEQFF
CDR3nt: TGCGCCAGCAGTCCTAGCGGGGGGAACTACAATGAGCAGTTCTTC

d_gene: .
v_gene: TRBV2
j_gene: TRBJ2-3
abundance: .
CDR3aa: CASRPLGGAQYF
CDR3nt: TGTGCCAGCAGGCCCTTGGGGGGCGCGCAGTATTTT

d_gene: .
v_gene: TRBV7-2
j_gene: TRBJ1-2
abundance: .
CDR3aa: CASSLGQGREGGGGYTF
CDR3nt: TGTGCCAGCAGCTTAGGACAAGGGCGGGAAGGGGGGGGAGGCTACACCTTC

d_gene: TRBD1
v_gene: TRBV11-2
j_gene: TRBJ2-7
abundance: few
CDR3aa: CASSFRDRAQSTHYEQYF
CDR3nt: TGTGCCAGCAGCTTTCGGGACAGGGCCCAGTCCACGCACTACGAGCAGTACTTC

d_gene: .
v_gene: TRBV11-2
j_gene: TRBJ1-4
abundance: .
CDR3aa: CASRDERRINEKLFF
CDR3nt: TGTGCCAGCAGAGACGAAAGGCGGATAAATGAAAAACTGTTTTTT

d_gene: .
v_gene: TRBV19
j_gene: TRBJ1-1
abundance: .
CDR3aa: CASSTYPPVEAFF
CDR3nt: TGTGCCAGTAGTACCTACCCACCCGTTGAAGCTTTCTTT

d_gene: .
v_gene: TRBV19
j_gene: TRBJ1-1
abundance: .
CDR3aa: CASSIGQTNTEAFF
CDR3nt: TGTGCCAGTAGTATAGGGCAGACGAACACTGAAGCTTTCTTT

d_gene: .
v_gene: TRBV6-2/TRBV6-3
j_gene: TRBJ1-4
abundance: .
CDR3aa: CASSFGGRDEKLFF
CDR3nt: TGTGCCAGCAGTTTCGGGGGACGCGATGAAAAACTGTTTTTT

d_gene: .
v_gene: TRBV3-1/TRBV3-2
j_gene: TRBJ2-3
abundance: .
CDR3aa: CASSQSAGGDTQYF
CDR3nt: TGTGCCAGCAGCCAATCAGCCGGGGGAGATACGCAGTATTTT

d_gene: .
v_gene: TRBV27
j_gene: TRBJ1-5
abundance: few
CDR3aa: CASSLSGGGERHF
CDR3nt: TGTGCCAGCAGTTTATCAGGGGGGGGTGAACGGCATTTT

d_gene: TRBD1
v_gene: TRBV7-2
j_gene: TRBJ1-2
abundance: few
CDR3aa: CASSPDRAGYGYTF
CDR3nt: TGTGCCAGCAGCCCGGACAGGGCAGGCTATGGCTACACCTTC

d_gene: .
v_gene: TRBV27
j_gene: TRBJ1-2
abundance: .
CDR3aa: CASSLSIRAGYTF
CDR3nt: TGTGCCAGCAGTTTATCGATCCGGGCTGGCTACACCTTC

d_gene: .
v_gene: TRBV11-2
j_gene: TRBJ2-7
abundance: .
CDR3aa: CASSLDRVVGYEQYF
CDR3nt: TGTGCCAGCAGCTTAGATAGGGTGGTTGGCTACGAGCAGTACTTC

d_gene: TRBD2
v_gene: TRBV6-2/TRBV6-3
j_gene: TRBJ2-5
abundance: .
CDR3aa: CASSYSGRRVAGARETQYF
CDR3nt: TGTGCCAGCAGTTACTCCGGGAGGAGGGTAGCGGGGGCCAGGGAGACCCAGTACTTC